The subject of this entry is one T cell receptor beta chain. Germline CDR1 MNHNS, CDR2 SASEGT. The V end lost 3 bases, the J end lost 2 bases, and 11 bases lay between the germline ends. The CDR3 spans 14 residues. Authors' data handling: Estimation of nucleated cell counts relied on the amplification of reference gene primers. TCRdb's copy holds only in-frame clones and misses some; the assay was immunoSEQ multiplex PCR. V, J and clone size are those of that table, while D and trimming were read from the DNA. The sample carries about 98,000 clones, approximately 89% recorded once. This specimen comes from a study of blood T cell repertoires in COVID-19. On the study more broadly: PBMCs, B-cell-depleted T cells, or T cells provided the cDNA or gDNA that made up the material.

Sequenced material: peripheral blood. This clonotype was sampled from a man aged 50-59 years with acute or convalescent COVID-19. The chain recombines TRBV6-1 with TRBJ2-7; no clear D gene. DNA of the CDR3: TGTGCCAGCAGTGATGGCGGAGCCCCCTACGAGCAGTACTTC. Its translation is CASSDGGAPYEQYF.